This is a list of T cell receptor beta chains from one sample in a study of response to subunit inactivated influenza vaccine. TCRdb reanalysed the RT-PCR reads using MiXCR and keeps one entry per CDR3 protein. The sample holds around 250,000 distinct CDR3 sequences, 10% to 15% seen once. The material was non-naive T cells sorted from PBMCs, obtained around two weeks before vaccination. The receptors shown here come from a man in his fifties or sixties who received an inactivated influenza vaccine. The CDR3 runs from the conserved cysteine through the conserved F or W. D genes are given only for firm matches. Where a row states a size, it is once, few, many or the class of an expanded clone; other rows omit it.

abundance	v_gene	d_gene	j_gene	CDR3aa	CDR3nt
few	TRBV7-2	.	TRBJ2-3	CASSLKGGDTQYF	TGTGCCAGCAGCTTAAAGGGGGGAGATACGCAGTATTTT
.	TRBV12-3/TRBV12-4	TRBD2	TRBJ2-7	CASSPEAGDTYEQYF	TGTGCCAGCAGTCCAGAGGCGGGAGACACCTACGAGCAGTACTTC
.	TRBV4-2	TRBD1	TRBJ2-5	CASSRRQGEGETQYF	TGTGCCAGCAGCCGACGACAGGGAGAAGGAGAGACCCAGTACTTC
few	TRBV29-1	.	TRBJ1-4	CSVQGYREKLFF	TGCAGCGTACAGGGTTATAGGGAAAAACTGTTTTTT
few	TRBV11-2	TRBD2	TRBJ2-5	CASSLGAGGSAQETQYF	TGTGCCAGCAGCTTAGGGGCGGGGGGTAGCGCCCAAGAGACCCAGTACTTC
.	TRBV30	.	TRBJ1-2	CAWSDRLANYGYTF	TGTGCCTGGAGTGATCGACTCGCTAACTATGGCTACACCTTC
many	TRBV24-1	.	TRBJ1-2	CATSDRRNTGVNGYTF	TGTGCCACCAGTGATCGTCGTAATACAGGCGTTAATGGCTACACCTTC
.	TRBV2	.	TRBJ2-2	CASSETGSTGELFF	TGTGCCAGCAGTGAAACAGGGAGCACCGGGGAGCTGTTTTTT
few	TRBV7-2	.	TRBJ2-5	CASSLAMAGRETQYF	TGTGCCAGCAGCTTAGCTATGGCTGGGAGGGAGACCCAGTACTTC
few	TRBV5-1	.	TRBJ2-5	CASSREETQYF	TGCGCCAGCAGCAGAGAAGAGACCCAGTACTTC
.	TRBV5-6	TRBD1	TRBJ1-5	CASSLTGQGVHSNQPQHF	TGTGCCAGCAGCTTAACGGGACAGGGGGTTCATAGCAATCAGCCCCAGCATTTT
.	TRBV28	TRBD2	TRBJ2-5	CASSSRAGREGQETQYF	TGTGCCAGCAGCTCAAGGGCAGGGAGGGAAGGCCAAGAGACCCAGTACTTC
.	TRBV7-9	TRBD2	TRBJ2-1	CASSLRGGNEQFF	TGTGCCAGCAGCCTCCGGGGGGGGAATGAGCAGTTCTTC
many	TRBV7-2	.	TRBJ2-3	CASSLAQSLDTQYF	TGTGCCAGCAGCTTAGCACAGTCTCTAGATACGCAGTATTTT
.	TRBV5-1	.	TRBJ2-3	CASSLVAAEVGTDTQYF	TGCGCCAGCAGCTTGGTGGCAGCGGAGGTTGGCACAGATACGCAGTATTTT
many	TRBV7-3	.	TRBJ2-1	CASSRLPGPSSNNEQFF	TGTGCCAGCAGCCGACTTCCGGGACCTAGCTCTAACAATGAGCAGTTCTTC
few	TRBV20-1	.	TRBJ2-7	CSAPKGGSYEQYF	TGCAGTGCCCCTAAGGGGGGTTCCTACGAGCAGTACTTC
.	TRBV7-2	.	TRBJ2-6	CASSPRGSGANVLTF	TGTGCCAGCAGCCCCCGGGGCTCTGGGGCCAACGTCCTGACTTTC
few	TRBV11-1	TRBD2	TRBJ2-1	CASSPLGGLALLREQFF	TGTGCCAGCAGCCCCTTGGGGGGACTAGCGCTACTGCGGGAGCAGTTCTTC
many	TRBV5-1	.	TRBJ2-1	CASSLDLGVGLGNEQFF	TGCGCCAGCAGCTTGGACCTAGGAGTGGGTTTAGGCAATGAGCAGTTCTTC
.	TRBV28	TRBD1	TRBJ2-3	CASSLGGRGLGTQYF	TGTGCCAGCAGTTTGGGGGGCAGGGGGCTTGGTACGCAGTATTTT
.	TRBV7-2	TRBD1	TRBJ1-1	CASSLYIQGDSEAFF	TGTGCCAGCAGCCTATACATACAAGGGGACAGTGAAGCTTTCTTT
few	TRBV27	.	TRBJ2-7	CASSLSGFNYEQYF	TGTGCCAGCAGTTTATCCGGGTTTAACTACGAGCAGTACTTC
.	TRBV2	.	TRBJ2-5	CASSEYQETQYF	TGTGCCAGCAGCGAGTACCAAGAGACCCAGTACTTC
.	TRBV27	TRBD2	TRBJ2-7	CASSPRGGLSHEQYF	TGTGCCAGCAGTCCCCGGGGGGGGCTGTCCCACGAGCAGTACTTC
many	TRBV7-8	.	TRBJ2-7	CASFRGGTGSSYEQYF	TGTGCCAGCTTTAGGGGAGGTACGGGGAGCTCCTACGAGCAGTACTTC
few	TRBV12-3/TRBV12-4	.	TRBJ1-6	CASSSSSSPLHF	TGTGCCAGCAGTTCCAGTTCTTCACCCCTCCACTTT
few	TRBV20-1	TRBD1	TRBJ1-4	CSASRQGDANEKLFF	TGCAGTGCTAGCCGACAGGGTGACGCTAATGAAAAACTGTTTTTT
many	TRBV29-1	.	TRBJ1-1	CSVGEAMNTEAFF	TGCAGCGTAGGAGAAGCGATGAACACTGAAGCTTTCTTT
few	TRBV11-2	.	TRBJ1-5	CASSLDGGANQPQHF	TGTGCCAGCAGCTTAGATGGGGGGGCCAATCAGCCCCAGCATTTT
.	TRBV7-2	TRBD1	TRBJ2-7	CASSSASTGGLGEQYF	TGTGCCAGCAGCTCAGCTTCTACAGGGGGCCTCGGGGAGCAGTACTTC
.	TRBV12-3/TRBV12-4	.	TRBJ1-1	CASSFRYEAFF	TGTGCCAGCAGTTTTCGATATGAAGCTTTCTTT
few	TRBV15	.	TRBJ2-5	CATSRPGLQRETQYF	TGTGCCACCAGCAGACCGGGACTTCAAAGGGAGACCCAGTACTTC
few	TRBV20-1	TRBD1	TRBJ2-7	CSAREGQDYEQYF	TGCAGTGCTAGAGAGGGACAGGACTACGAGCAGTACTTC
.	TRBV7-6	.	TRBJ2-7	CASSLGSNAEQYF	TGTGCCAGCAGCTTAGGGTCTAATGCCGAGCAGTACTTC
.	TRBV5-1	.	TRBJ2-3	CASSLWGFTDTQYF	TGCGCCAGCAGCTTATGGGGGTTCACAGATACGCAGTATTTT
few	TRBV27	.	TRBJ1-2	CASSLSSQWTSYGYTF	TGTGCCAGCAGTTTATCATCCCAATGGACGTCCTATGGCTACACCTTC
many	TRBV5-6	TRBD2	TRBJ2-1	CASSLGGTREQFF	TGTGCCAGCAGCTTGGGCGGGACTAGGGAGCAGTTCTTC
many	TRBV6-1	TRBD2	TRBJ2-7	CASARTTSGGSYEQYF	TGTGCCAGCGCACGGACTACTAGCGGGGGTTCCTACGAGCAGTACTTC
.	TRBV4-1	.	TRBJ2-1	CASSQASNEQFF	TGCGCCAGCAGCCAGGCGTCCAATGAGCAGTTCTTC
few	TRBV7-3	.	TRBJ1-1	CASSLTPRVGDTEAFF	TGTGCCAGCAGCTTAACTCCGAGGGTTGGGGACACTGAAGCTTTCTTT
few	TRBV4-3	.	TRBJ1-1	CASSQDGGGTEAFF	TGCGCCAGCAGCCAAGATGGAGGGGGCACTGAAGCTTTCTTT
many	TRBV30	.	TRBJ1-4	CAGAGDSEKLFF	TGTGCCGGGGCAGGGGATTCTGAAAAACTGTTTTTT
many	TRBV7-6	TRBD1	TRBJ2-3	CASSYPGQGADTQYF	TGTGCCAGCAGCTATCCGGGACAGGGGGCAGATACGCAGTATTTT
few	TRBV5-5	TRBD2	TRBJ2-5	CASSTGTSGGKETQYF	TGTGCCAGCAGCACCGGGACTAGCGGGGGCAAAGAGACCCAGTACTTC
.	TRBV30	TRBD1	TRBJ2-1	CAWSRDRGLLTYNEQFF	TGTGCCTGGAGTCGAGACAGGGGGTTACTTACCTACAATGAGCAGTTCTTC
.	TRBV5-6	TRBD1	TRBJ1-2	CASSNSGTGSSYGYTF	TGTGCCAGCAGCAATTCCGGGACAGGTTCTTCCTATGGCTACACCTTC
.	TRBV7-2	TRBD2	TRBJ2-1	CASSLAGLAVYNEQFF	TGTGCCAGCAGCTTAGCGGGACTAGCGGTATACAATGAGCAGTTCTTC
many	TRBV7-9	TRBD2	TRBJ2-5	CASSSLAGVGETQYF	TGTGCCAGCTCCTCCCTAGCGGGAGTAGGGGAGACCCAGTACTTC
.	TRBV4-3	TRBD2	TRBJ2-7	CASSHGTSAAYEQYF	TGCGCCAGCAGCCATGGGACTAGCGCCGCCTACGAGCAGTACTTC
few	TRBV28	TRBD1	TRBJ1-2	CASRSPGTGGHGYTF	TGTGCCAGCAGAAGTCCCGGGACAGGGGGTCATGGCTACACCTTC
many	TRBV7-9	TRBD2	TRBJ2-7	CASSSPGRLARTYEQYF	TGTGCCAGCAGCTCGCCTGGTAGACTAGCGAGGACCTACGAGCAGTACTTC
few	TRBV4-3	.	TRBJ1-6	CASSQDPSSYNSPLHF	TGCGCCAGCAGCCAAGATCCCAGCTCCTATAATTCACCCCTCCACTTT
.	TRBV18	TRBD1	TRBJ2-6	CASSPLGQGDVLTF	TGTGCCAGCTCACCTTTGGGTCAGGGGGACGTCCTGACTTTC
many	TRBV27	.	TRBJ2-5	CASSSTRVSETQYF	TGTGCCAGCAGTTCAACAAGGGTGTCAGAGACCCAGTACTTC
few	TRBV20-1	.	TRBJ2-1	CSAHTRSYNEQFF	TGCAGTGCTCACACGCGGTCCTACAATGAGCAGTTCTTC
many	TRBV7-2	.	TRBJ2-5	CASSLRSGAQYF	TGTGCCAGCAGCTTACGAAGTGGGGCCCAGTACTTC
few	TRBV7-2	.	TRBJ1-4	CASSQERNEKLFF	TGTGCCAGCAGCCAGGAGAGAAATGAAAAACTGTTTTTT